What follows is one T cell receptor beta chain and its context. What antigen it recognizes has not been identified. A much bigger clone sits one base away, suggesting this may be a read error. Systemically healthy Caucasian individuals from Russia, some 38 in total and aged about 6 to 95 years, were included as donors. Roughly 9 milliliters of peripheral blood were drawn from each donor into EDTA-treated Vacutainer tubes. Ficoll-Paque density-gradient centrifugation was used to isolate PBMCs, with at least 6 million obtained per sample. Total RNA was extracted from PBMCs with Trizol reagent, with at least 6 micrograms obtained per sample. Naive CD45RAhigh/CD27high T cell percentages were measured by flow cytometry on a PBMC aliquot from every donor. The data are from a study of blood T cells in healthy people across ages (dated by TCRdb to about 2015). About the full investigation: In model experiments, template switching captured about one uniquely barcoded TCR beta cDNA molecule for every two T cells. Donors were grouped into four age groups: young (average about 15 years), middle-aged (approximately 41), aged (approximately 67) and long-lived (over 80). To avoid experimental bias, donors of different ages were spread randomly across the sequencing lanes. The study measured age-related changes in TCR beta repertoire diversity using deep sequencing normalized with unique cDNA molecular identifiers. Using the same blood draw, the study looked at two additional independent replicas of 1 million unique cDNA reads for two donors, one aged 18 to 30 and the other aged 80 or older.

The method behind the library was 5' RACE. Sequencing used an Illumina HiSeq 2500. A second PCR of roughly 7 to 12 cycles was run with a J-beta primer mix and a sample-barcoded 5' primer. Each TCR beta cDNA molecule received a unique molecular identifier from a template-switch 5' adaptor carrying 12 random nucleotides. At least 3 million CDR3-containing paired-end reads were obtained from each sample. All of the RNA was converted into first-strand cDNA using the Mint cDNA synthesis kit, with a TRBC-specific oligonucleotide serving as the primer. After uracil-DNA glycosylase treatment, a first 18-cycle PCR used universal primers M1SS and BC2_uni_R on all cDNA. As for the original processing: Each sample was normalized by randomly selecting 1 million high-quality reads, each carrying a distinct molecular identifier. Instead of being binned into consensus sequences, reads that shared molecular identifiers were thrown out. MiTCR, with a Q25 quality threshold and the strictest error-elimination algorithm, was used for CDR3 identification, clonotype clustering and error correction. A nonparametric unseen species model using Euler transformation provided a lower-bound estimate of total TCR beta diversity. The public sequencing data were trimmed at Q25 with fastp and processed into clonotypes with MiXCR by TCRdb, which kept only in-frame beta chains. CDR3 protein duplicates are merged, each entry listing the most common genes and DNA. TCRdb's processing, not the study's, gives the V and J calls here. This sample gives more than 700,000 distinct CDR3 sequences in total; roughly 46% of them show up just once. Of the sample, around 18% falls within the top ten clones.

Beyond this particular receptor, the publication reports: Compared with the aged group, the long-lived group had more naive CD4+ T cells, fewer expanded clones and increased TCR diversity, a pattern suggesting age selection. Since profiling was done on bulk unsorted PBMCs, naive and antigen-experienced compartments could not be conclusively compared. Observed TCR beta diversity correlated strongly with the percentage of naive T cells measured by flow cytometry. As age increased, observed TCR beta diversity per million T cells dropped in a roughly linear way, and a significant reduction was already evident by age roughly 36. Estimates of total diversity based on one million sequenced T cells were regarded as lower bounds and as underestimates. Because the CMV infection status of the donors was unknown, age-related changes in expanded clonotypes may potentially have been confounded.

CDR3 length: 15 amino acids, cysteine to phenylalanine. Of all the DNA, just the CDR3 is kept, 45 bases in frame from base 1. For CDR1 and CDR2, the germline V gene lists LGHNA and YSLEER. The receptor chain draws on TRBV4-3 and TRBJ2-3, and 14 junction bases match TRBD2. The sequenced material came from blood. This sequence originates from a man of 80 years or more in good health. The nucleotide sequence is TGCGCCAGCAGCCGGGGACTAGCGGGAGCAGATACGCGGTATTTT. It translates as CASSRGLAGADTRYF.